This T cell receptor (beta chain) was recorded in a study of T cells expressing NK-cell markers. As for the study in general: The TCR beta repertoires originated in sorted CD3+CD56+NKG2C+, CD3+CD56+NKG2C- and CD3+CD56-NKG2C+ T cells.

General observations from the study: For 5 to 7 donors, the dominant NKG2C+ clonotypes made up about 1.0-7.5% of their CD8+ T cells.

As regards this clonotype: Its specificity is not known.

The CDR3 runs 15 residues. Germline V gene sequence: CDR1 DFQATT, CDR2 SNEGSKA (reference sequence). TCRdb reprocessed the 5' RACE reads and stores each CDR3 protein as one record, lacking DNA. This sample carries around 470,000 distinct CDR3 sequences, with under 1.5% going to the ten biggest clones. The sequenced material came from blood T cells: a sorted CD56 or NKG2C T cell subset, CD4+ or CD8+ T cells, or bulk PBMC T cells (not recorded which). This chain links TRBV20-1 with TRBJ2-3. The receptor's source is a woman between 50 and 59 years old in good health. The CDR3 reads CSARDLRASTDTQYF.